Given below is one T cell receptor beta chain in context. The clone's antigen remains unknown. No much larger clonotype is one base removed from it; base qualities were not supplied. These data come from a study of T cells after yellow fever vaccination (dated by TCRdb to about 2019). With respect to the entire study: The SMART-Seq v4 Ultra Low Input RNA kit was used to prepare libraries from fractions with low cell numbers. Bulk PBMC replicates and cell subsets were isolated from blood drawn at multiple timepoints before and after both primary and secondary immunization. Bulk TCR alpha and beta repertoires were sequenced longitudinally to track T-cell clones before and after primary and booster YFV17D yellow fever vaccination. Two healthy male donors, one aged 18 to 30 and one aged 30 to 40 years, were included in the cohort.

The CDR1 and CDR2 encoded by the germline V gene (reference sequence) are DFQATT and SNEGSKA. V loses 1 base of germline sequence and J loses 0 bases, and the interval between the two ends is 13 bases. Reading from cysteine to phenylalanine, the CDR3 counts 16 amino acids. Only the CDR3 portion is preserved as DNA: 48 bases, with reading frame beginning at the first base. Results the study describes overall, beyond this receptor: The study included only a couple of donors, which limits how far the findings can be generalized. Computational filtering was needed because FACS-sorted repertoires could contain abundant contaminating clonotypes from the bulk population. After the booster, most clones that had expanded after primary vaccination were detected again (nearly 98% of CD4 and under 90% of CD8), suggesting broad maintenance of memory. A small fraction of clonotypes showed up in both the CD4 and CD8 compartments, probably as a result of convergent recombination. The secondary T-cell response was weaker than the primary response but faster, peaking on day 5 instead of day 15.

In light of the paper, this sample's treatment or condition label describes: live attenuated yellow fever vaccine strain. At each blood-draw timepoint, two biological replicates of bulk PBMCs were collected. A standard Ficoll-Paque protocol was used to isolate PBMCs from peripheral blood. TriZol was used to extract RNA from bulk PBMCs, CD4 and CD8 fractions, and dextramer-positive and dextramer-negative fractions. TCR cDNA was synthesized by 5'RACE template switching, through which a universal primer site and unique molecular identifiers were introduced. Priming of cDNA synthesis was performed from both the TCR alpha and TCR beta constant segments. Libraries were amplified in two PCR steps, with sample barcodes and sequencing adapters added in the second step. Sequencing of the libraries was done on either Illumina HiSeq 2500 (2x100 bp) or NovaSeq (2x150 bp). Per the authors' processing: MIGEC was used to demultiplex reads and collapse the reads into UMI consensus sequences, and MiXCR was used for V(D)J alignment. Vaccine-responding clonotypes were identified with edgeR using replicate PBMC samples, with FDR below 0.01 and a log2 fold change above 5 up to day 15 being required. Each bulk clonotype received a CD4 or CD8 identity based on whether the sequenced CD4 or CD8 repertoire contained that clonotype at higher abundance. TCRdb redid the processing of the public reads, applying fastp at Q25 and MiXCR, and retained in-frame beta chains. Under each unique CDR3 protein, matching rows form one entry showing the most common genes and DNA. These V and J calls originate from TCRdb's pipeline instead of the authors' own analysis. A total of about 350,000 distinct CDR3 sequences appear in this sample, roughly 8.3% of them only once. Approximately 15% of the sample comes from the top ten.

The sample consisted of PBMCs, taken about 49 days after the first yellow fever vaccination. This clonotype was obtained from a young man who received the YFV17D yellow fever vaccine. The sequence is built from TRBV20-1 and TRBJ1-3; D gene: possibly TRBD1, on 5 matching bases. At the DNA level, the sequence is TGCAGTGCTAGAGGAGGGGCCTCAATCTCTGGAAACACCATATATTTT. Translated, this is CSARGGASISGNTIYF.